This entry is about one TCR beta chain. Its antigen is not yet known. No much larger clonotype is one base removed from it; base qualities were not supplied. The sample belongs to a study of T cell responses to AZD1222 COVID-19 vaccine (dated by TCRdb to the early 2020s). With regard to the full study: AZD1222 recipients whose second dose came at about 4 weeks and those whose second dose came at about 12 weeks were combined into one group, since spike-specific TCR depth and breadth did not differ between the two schedules. A total of more than 230 trial participants underwent TCR sequencing, of whom 200 to 220 received two doses of AZD1222 and around 25 received two doses of the MenACWY control vaccine. Trial participants were enrolled by age into subgroups of 18-55, 56-69 and 70-plus years, and roughly 160, 29 and 62 TCR-sequenced participants, respectively, were included in these subgroups.

The CDR3 regions of human TCRbeta chains were analyzed by immunosequencing. The paper's data handling went like this. Repertoire TCRs were checked for matches against a reference library of SARS-CoV-2-specific TCRs that had been generated using the MIRA antigen-specificity platform. Breadth meant the fraction of unique TCRs that were SARS-CoV-2-associated, whereas depth meant the fraction of total T cells that were SARS-CoV-2-associated. Using the MIRA data, each spike-specific TCR was assigned both to the spike region to which the TCR was reactive and to a CD4 or CD8 class. Log10-transformed breadth and depth values were compared by one-way ANOVA with Sidak's multiple comparisons tests. What TCRdb holds here is the immuneACCESS table cut down to in-frame rearrangements. Part of the clones is not present; checked against another copy, under half of the missing clones reflect an unresolved V gene, and the others are unexplained. The DNA gave D and trimming, while V, J and clone size come from that table. This sample comprises over 90,000 clones, 84% of them detected only once. The ten largest make up around 15% of the sample.

The research as a whole found: Participants were mostly white British, with more females than males. The authors suggested clonal diversity may have been underestimated. In the small 56-69-year group, the increase in depth fell short of significance, most likely because of low power. After two AZD1222 doses, spike-specific TCR breadth and depth were significantly higher than at day 0 and than in MenACWY recipients. Conclusions about previously exposed vaccinees are limited because only 6 or 7 AZD1222 recipients were SARS-CoV-2 seropositive at baseline. Reportedly, almost half of the unique spike-specific TCRs recognized epitopes lying outside the regions that are mutated in the B.1.351 and B.1.1.7 variants. The vaccine-associated CD4 TCRs covered the entire spike protein, and the dominant responses fell in regions 160-218 and 743-854. Because no day 14 peak-response samples were available, the repertoires could be characterized only after the peak T cell response.

According to the study, the label for this sample's time point signals: baseline before first vaccination. Samples from vaccinated people were obtained from the UK trials COV001 and COV002, which included a single-blind randomized controlled phase 2/3 trial of AZD1222 (ChAdOx1 nCoV-19) in healthy adults. Trial participant PBMC samples were collected at day 0 and day 28 after the second dose for TCRbeta chain sequencing. V loses 1 base, J loses 3 bases, and the germline ends lie 10 bases apart. Reading the germline V gene (reference sequence) gives CDR1 LGHDT and CDR2 YNNKEL. The CDR3, cysteine through phenylalanine, is 16 amino acids long. Here the CDR3 DNA is all that survives: 48 bases in frame from base 1.

The V gene is TRBV3-1 (or the pseudogene TRBV3-2) and the J gene is TRBJ1-6; there is no confident call for the D gene. The TCR was taken from an adult in good health. The specimen comprised peripheral blood, sampled on day 0 of AZD1222 vaccination. This receptor has the CDR3 CASSQVSDYYNSPLHF. The DNA reads as follows: TGTGCCAGCAGCCAAGTGTCAGACTACTATAATTCACCCCTCCACTTT.